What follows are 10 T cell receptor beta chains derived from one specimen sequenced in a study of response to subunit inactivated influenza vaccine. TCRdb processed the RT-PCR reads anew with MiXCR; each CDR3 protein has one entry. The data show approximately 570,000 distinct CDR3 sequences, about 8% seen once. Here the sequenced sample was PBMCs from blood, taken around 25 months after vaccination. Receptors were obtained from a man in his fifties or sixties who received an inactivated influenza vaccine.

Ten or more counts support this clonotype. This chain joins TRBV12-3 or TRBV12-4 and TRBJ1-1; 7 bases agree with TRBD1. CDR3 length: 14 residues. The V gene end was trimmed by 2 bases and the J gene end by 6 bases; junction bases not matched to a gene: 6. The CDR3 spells CASSLSAQGAEAFF. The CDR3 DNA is TGTGCCAGCAGTTTATCGGCGCAGGGGGCTGAAGCTTTCTTT.

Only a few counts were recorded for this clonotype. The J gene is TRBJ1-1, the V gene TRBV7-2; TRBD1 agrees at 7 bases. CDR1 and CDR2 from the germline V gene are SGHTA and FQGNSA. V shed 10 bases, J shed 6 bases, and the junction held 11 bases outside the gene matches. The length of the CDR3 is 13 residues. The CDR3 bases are TGTGCCACCTCAAAGACAGGGAGGTCTGAAGCTTTCTTT. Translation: CATSKTGRSEAFF.

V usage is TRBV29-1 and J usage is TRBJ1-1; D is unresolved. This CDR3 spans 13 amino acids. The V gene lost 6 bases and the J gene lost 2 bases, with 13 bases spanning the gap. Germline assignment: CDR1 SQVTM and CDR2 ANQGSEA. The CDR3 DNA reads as TGCAGCGTCGTCCAGTTAGGAAACACTGAAGCTTTCTTT. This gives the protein CSVVQLGNTEAFF. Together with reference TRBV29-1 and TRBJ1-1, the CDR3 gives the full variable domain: SAVISQKPSRDICQRGTSLTIQCQVDSQVTMMFWYRQQPGQSLTLIATANQGSEATYESGFVIDKFPISRPNLTFSTLTVSNMSPEDSSIYLCSVVQLGNTEAFFGQGTRLTVV.

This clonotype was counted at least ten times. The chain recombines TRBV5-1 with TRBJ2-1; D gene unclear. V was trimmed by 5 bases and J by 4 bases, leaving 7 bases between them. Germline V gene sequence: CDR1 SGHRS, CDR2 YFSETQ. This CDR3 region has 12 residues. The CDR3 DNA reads TGCGCCAGCAGGCAGGATTACAATGAGCAGTTCTTC. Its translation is CASRQDYNEQFF.

This chain's CDR3 is CSARDSLDNQPQHF. The CDR3 DNA sequence: TGCAGTGCTAGGGACAGTCTGGACAATCAGCCCCAGCATTTT. This chain links TRBV20-1 with TRBJ1-5, with D maybe TRBD1 (6 bases). Germline V lookup: CDR1 DFQATT, CDR2 SNEGSKA (reference sequence). The CDR3 covers 14 residues. Trimming left V 3 bases short and J 3 bases short, with 12 bases between.

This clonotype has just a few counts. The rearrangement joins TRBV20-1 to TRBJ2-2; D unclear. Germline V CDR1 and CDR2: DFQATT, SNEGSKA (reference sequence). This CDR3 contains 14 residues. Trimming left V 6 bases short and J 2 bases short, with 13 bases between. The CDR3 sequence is CSARKVLNTGELFF. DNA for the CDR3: TGCAGTGCCCGCAAGGTCCTCAACACCGGGGAGCTGTTTTTT.

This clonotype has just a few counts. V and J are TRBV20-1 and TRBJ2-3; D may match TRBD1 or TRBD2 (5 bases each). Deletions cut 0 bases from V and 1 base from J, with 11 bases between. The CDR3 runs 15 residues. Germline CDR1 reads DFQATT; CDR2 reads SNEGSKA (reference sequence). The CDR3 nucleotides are TGCAGTGCTAGAGAACTAGGGGAAGGCACAGATACGCAGTATTTT. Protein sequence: CSARELGEGTDTQYF.

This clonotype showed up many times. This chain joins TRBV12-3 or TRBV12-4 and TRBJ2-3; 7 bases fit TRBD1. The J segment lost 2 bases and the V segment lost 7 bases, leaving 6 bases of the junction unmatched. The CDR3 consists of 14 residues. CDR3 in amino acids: CASNPTGTTDTQYF. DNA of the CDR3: TGTGCCAGCAATCCGACAGGGACCACAGATACGCAGTATTTT.

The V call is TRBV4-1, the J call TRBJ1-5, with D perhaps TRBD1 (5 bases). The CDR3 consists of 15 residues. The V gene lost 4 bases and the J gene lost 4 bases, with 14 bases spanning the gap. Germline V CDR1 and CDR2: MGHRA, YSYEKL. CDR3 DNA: TGCGCCAGCAGCCCCCGGGTGGGGGGGAATCAGCCCCAGCATTTT. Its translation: CASSPRVGGNQPQHF.

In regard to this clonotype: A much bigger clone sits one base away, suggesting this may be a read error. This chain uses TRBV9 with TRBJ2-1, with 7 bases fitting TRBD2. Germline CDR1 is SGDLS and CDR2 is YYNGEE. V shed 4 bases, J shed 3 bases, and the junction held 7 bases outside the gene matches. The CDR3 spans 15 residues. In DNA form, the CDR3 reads TGTGCCAGCAGCTCGGGCGGGGGATTCTACAATGAGCAGTTCTTC. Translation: CASSSGGGFYNEQFF.